This T cell receptor (beta chain) was recorded in a study of control samples from healthy donors and cancer patients. From germline, CDR1 is MNHEY and CDR2 SVGEGT. The CDR3 runs 16 residues. The J segment lost 5 bases and the V segment lost 1 base, leaving 2 bases of the junction unmatched. The data were produced by immunoSEQ multiplex PCR, yet TCRdb's version contains in-frame clones alone and is incomplete. The sample has around 76,000 clones, 90% to 95% seen once. The sequence came from a woman aged 40 to 50 in good health. The genes are TRBV6-2 or TRBV6-3 and TRBJ2-1; TRBD2 matches 13 bases. What was sequenced was blood. In DNA form, the CDR3 reads TGTGCCAGCAGTTACTTACTAGCGGGAGGGGACAATGAGCAGTTCTTC. Residues: CASSYLLAGGDNEQFF.